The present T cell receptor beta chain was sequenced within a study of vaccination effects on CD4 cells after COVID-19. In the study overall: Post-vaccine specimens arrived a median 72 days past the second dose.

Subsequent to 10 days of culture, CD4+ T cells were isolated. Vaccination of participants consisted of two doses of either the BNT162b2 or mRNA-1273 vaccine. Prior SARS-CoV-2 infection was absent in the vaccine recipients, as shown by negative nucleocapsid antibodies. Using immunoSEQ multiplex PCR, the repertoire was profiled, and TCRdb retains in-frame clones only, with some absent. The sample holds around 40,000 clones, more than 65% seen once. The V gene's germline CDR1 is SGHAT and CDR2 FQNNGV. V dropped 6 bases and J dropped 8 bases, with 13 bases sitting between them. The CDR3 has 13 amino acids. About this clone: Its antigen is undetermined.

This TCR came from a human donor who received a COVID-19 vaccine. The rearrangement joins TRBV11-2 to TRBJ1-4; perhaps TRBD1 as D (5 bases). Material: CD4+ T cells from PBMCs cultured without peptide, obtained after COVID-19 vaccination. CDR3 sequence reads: CASSGAGREKLFF. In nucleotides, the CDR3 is TGTGCCAGCAGTGGCGCAGGGCGAGAAAAACTGTTTTTT.